Below, one TCR beta chain is given with its context. Its antigen remains unknown. The germline V and J ends were trimmed by 2 bases and 1 base, with 6 bases remaining between them. CDR1 MNHEY and CDR2 SVGAGI come from the germline V gene. CDR3 length: 14 residues. Profiling relied on immunoSEQ multiplex PCR, and the TCRdb table lists in-frame clones only, not all of them. There are about 30,000 clones in the sample; 83% occur only once, and 0.5% to 0.85% lies in the top ten. These data come from a study of T cells in narcolepsy. Across the study: Patients with NT1 or NT2 and healthy control donors were enrolled. Findings of the study overall: Autoreactive clone sequences were missing from some blood memory CD4+ repertoires. Same-patient CSF and blood CD4+ T cell clonotypes included HCRT-specific and TRIB2-specific autoreactive ones. Blood of same and different patients, but not healthy controls, reportedly held recurring autoreactive clonotypes.

The sequenced sample was memory (CD45RA-) CD4+ T cells from blood. The receptor was isolated from a human donor in good health. The genes are TRBV6-5 and TRBJ1-5; maybe TRBD1 (5 bases). The CDR3 bases are TGTGCCAGCAGTTACGGGGGAAGCAATCAGCCCCAGCATTTT. Encoded protein: CASSYGGSNQPQHF.